This TCR beta chain was found in a study of blood T cell repertoires in COVID-19. Trimming took 3 bases from V and 8 from J, leaving 8 bases between them. The CDR3 is 13 residues long. Looked up from germline, CDR1 is MGHDK and CDR2 is SYGVNS. Across about two dozen US areas, participants ranged in age from roughly 18 to 95 years. Assignments of participants to cohorts depended upon their own reported clinical history. Original handling: Reference gene primer amplification in the assay estimated nucleated cell counts. Clones were read by immunoSEQ multiplex PCR, and TCRdb kept only the in-frame ones, dropping some. V, J and clone size are those of that table, while D and trimming were read from the DNA. There are fewer than 250,000 clones in the sample; over 80% occur only once, and around 2.6% lies in the top ten.

The source is a woman in her twenties or thirties with acute COVID-19. The sample taken for sequencing was PBMCs or T cells enriched from blood (not recorded which). This rearrangement joins TRBV25-1 to TRBJ1-6, with D tentatively TRBD1 (6 bases). CDR3 in DNA: TGTGCCAGCAGTGACTACAGGGATTCACCCCTCCACTTT. This gives the protein CASSDYRDSPLHF. Variable domain in full (rest from reference TRBV25-1 and TRBJ1-6): EADIYQTPRYLVIGTGKKITLECSQTMGHDKMYWYQQDPGMELHLIHYSYGVNSTEKGDLSSESTVSRIRTEHFPLTLESARPSHTSQYLCASSDYRDSPLHFGNGTRLTVT.